This T cell receptor (beta chain) was sequenced in a study of CD8 T cells in Susac syndrome. Per the germline V gene, CDR1 is SNHLY and CDR2 is FYNNEI. V shed 10 bases, J shed 4 bases, and the junction held 14 bases outside the gene matches. The CDR3 covers 16 residues. A quantity of about 0.5 to 1 ug RNA underwent reverse transcription using random hexamers. TCRdb re-analysed the immunoSEQ multiplex PCR reads in MiXCR, keeping a single row per CDR3 protein. The sample lists 150,000 to 200,000 distinct CDR3 sequences, under 95% seen once, with around 0.1% in the top ten. CD8+ and CD4+ T cells circulating in blood were sequenced for TCR beta. Patients with stable or active relapsing-remitting disease, all of them treatment-naive, made up the multiple sclerosis controls.

Sequencing used CD4+ T cells from PBMCs. This receptor was taken from a human donor with multiple sclerosis. The V and J genes are TRBV2 and TRBJ2-3; 10 bases map to TRBD2. The CDR3 protein is CATSPSPLAGADTQYF. The CDR3 nucleotides are TGTGCCACCTCTCCTTCCCCTCTAGCGGGAGCAGATACGCAGTATTTT.